This record looks at one TCR beta chain sequence and its context. Treatment in this sample: preoperative locoregional IRX-2 cytokine immunotherapy. Preoperative locoregional IRX-2 cytokine immunotherapy was tested in the phase Ib source study. This table comes from immunoSEQ multiplex PCR, and its TCRdb copy is limited to in-frame clones, with some not included. The table lists approximately 27,000 clones, over 75% of them singletons, with 1% to 1.5% in the top ten. The entry originates in a study of preoperative IRX-2 immunotherapy in early breast cancer. The sample was lymph node tissue, taken after IRX-2 immunotherapy. The sequence was obtained from a human donor with breast cancer.

Here the CDR3 DNA reads TGTGCCAGCAACCCTTCTCAGGGTTTGGGCTATGGCTACACCTTC. This codes for CASNPSQGLGYGYTF. V and J are TRBV6-8 and TRBJ1-2; perhaps TRBD1 as D (5 bases). The CDR3 is made up of 15 amino acids. Trimming removed 7 bases at V and 4 bases at J, with 19 bases between. The germline V gene encodes CDR1 MNHGY and CDR2 SAAAGT.